This T cell receptor (beta chain) originates from a study of beta chain features in type 1 diabetes. Background on the study: Analysis included 100 million to 110 million sorted cells drawn from all samples. General observations from the study: Type 1 diabetes patients had moderately but significantly shorter TCRB CDR3s in all four CD4+ subsets. Naive, central memory and regulatory TCRB repertoires appeared more similar among patients than healthy donors.

Per germline, CDR1 ENHRY and CDR2 SYGVKD. CDR3 size: 16 residues. The trim removed 7 bases at V and 0 bases at J, leaving 9 bases unmatched. Sequencing targeted expressed TCRB transcripts, as all isolated RNA had been reverse transcribed. Here immunoSEQ multiplex PCR was the method, and the copy in TCRdb shows in-frame clones only, minus some. The sample lists 45,000 to 60,000 clones; 55% to 70% were seen once. This clone has just one count. Its antigen is unknown. Only one heparinised blood draw was taken per donor, and its volume averaged approximately 0.11 L. Staining for CD45RO/CCR7/CD25/CD127/CD95/CD27 allowed sorting of CD4+ naive, central memory, regulatory and stem cell-like memory cells.

The sequence derives from a woman aged 25 to 39 with type 1 diabetes. Source material: stem cell memory CD4+ T cells from blood. This chain uses TRBV10-3 with TRBJ1-3, with TRBD1 matching over 7 bases. CDR3 DNA: TGTGCCATCACTACAGGGGTGGCGAACTCTGGAAACACCATATATTTT. This codes for CAITTGVANSGNTIYF.